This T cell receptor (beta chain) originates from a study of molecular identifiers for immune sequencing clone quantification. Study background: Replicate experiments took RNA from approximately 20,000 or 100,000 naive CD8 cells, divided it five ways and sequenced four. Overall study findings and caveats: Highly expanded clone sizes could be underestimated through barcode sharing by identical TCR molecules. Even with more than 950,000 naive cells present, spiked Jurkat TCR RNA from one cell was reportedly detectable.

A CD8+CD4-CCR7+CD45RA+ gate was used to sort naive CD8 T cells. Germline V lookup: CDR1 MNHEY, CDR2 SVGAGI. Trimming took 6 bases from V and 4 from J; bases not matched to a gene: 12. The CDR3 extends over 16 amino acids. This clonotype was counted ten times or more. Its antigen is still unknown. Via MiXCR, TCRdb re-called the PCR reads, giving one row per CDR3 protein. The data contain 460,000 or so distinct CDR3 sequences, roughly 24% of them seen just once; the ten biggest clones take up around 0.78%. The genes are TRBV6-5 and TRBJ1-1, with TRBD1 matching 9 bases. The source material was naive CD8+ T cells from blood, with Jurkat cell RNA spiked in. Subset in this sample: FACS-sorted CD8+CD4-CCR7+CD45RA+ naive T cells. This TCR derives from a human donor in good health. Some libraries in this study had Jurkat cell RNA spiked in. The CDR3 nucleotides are TGTGCCAGCAGACCCGGGACAGGGATCTTCGGCACTGAAGCTTTCTTT. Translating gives CASRPGTGIFGTEAFF.